Listed below are T cell receptor beta chains from one sample, sequenced in a study of T cell clonotyping in hematopoietic cell transplantation. Assay: immunoSEQ multiplex PCR; the TCRdb copy retains only in-frame clones and omits some. The sample lists around 1,100 clones, roughly 80% seen once, with roughly 15% in the top ten. Sequencing was performed on PBMCs, taken 30 days after allogeneic stem cell transplant. These receptors were taken from a female patient aged 45 to 65 who had an allogeneic stem cell transplant, so the T cells may come from the graft donor. Some clones in this sample may be carry-over from other donors' samples. Each CDR3 is given with its conserved first and last residue. A D gene is named only where the DNA matches it firmly. A row's size may be missing; if present it is once, few, many or a size class.

v_gene	abundance	j_gene	d_gene	CDR3nt	CDR3aa
TRBV5-8	.	TRBJ2-7	.	TGTGCCAGCAGCTTCCGGCGGGGGCGGACAAACGAGCAGTACTTC	CASSFRRGRTNEQYF
TRBV7-3	.	TRBJ2-7	.	TGTGCCACCAGCCCTGGTGCATCCTACGAGCAGTACTTC	CATSPGASYEQYF
TRBV27	.	TRBJ1-4	.	TGTGCCAGCAGTTTTCAGGGGAATGAAAAACTGTTTTTT	CASSFQGNEKLFF
TRBV11-2	.	TRBJ1-4	.	TGTGCCAGCGGGGGGTTTAAGAGGGAAAAACTGTTTTTT	CASGGFKREKLFF
TRBV6-6	.	TRBJ1-4	.	TGTGCCAGCAGTTCGGGGGCAGCAGCAACTAATGAAAAACTGTTTTTT	CASSSGAAATNEKLFF
TRBV27	.	TRBJ2-1	TRBD1	TGTGCCAGCAGTTTCGGGGACAGCTCCAATGAGCAGTTCTTC	CASSFGDSSNEQFF
TRBV7-9	.	TRBJ1-2	.	TGTGCCAGCAGTTACGACTTGACTGGCTACACCTTC	CASSYDLTGYTF
TRBV5-4	.	TRBJ2-1	TRBD2	TGTGCCAGCAGCTACATAGCGGGAGAGCACAATGAGCAGTTCTTC	CASSYIAGEHNEQFF
TRBV5-6	.	TRBJ1-1	.	TGTGCCAGCAGCCCAACTACCCAGGGAGATTGGACTGAAGCTTTCTTT	CASSPTTQGDWTEAFF
TRBV28	.	TRBJ2-4	.	TGTGCCAGCAGTTTAGGGGCGAGCGGGCGTCTGAACTTAGCCAAAAACATTCAGTACTTC	CASSLGASGRLNLAKNIQYF
TRBV28	.	TRBJ2-1	.	TGTGCCAGCAGTTTGATTCAGGCGGGTGAGCAGTTCTTC	CASSLIQAGEQFF
TRBV2	.	TRBJ1-1	.	TGTGCCAGCAGAAGACGGGAAGGGGACACTGAAGCTTTCTTT	CASRRREGDTEAFF
TRBV7-9	.	TRBJ2-5	.	TGTGCCAGCAGCTTAGATTTTGACAGGCAAGAGACCCAGTACTTC	CASSLDFDRQETQYF
TRBV5-1	.	TRBJ2-7	.	TGCGCCAGCAGCCCCGGTACTAGGCTCGGTGAGCAGTACTTC	CASSPGTRLGEQYF
TRBV30	.	TRBJ2-7	.	TGTGCCTGGGGGATCTACGAGCAGTACTTC	CAWGIYEQYF
TRBV11-3	.	TRBJ1-1	.	TGTGCCAGCAGCGGCGGAGGCACTGAAGCTTTCTTT	CASSGGGTEAFF
TRBV6-5	.	TRBJ2-1	TRBD2	TGTGCCAGCAGTCGGGGGACTAGCGGGTTCAATGAGCAGTTCTTC	CASSRGTSGFNEQFF
TRBV7-9	.	TRBJ2-1	.	TGTGCCAGCAGCTCCCCCAGAGGTGAGCAGTTCTTC	CASSSPRGEQFF
TRBV4-1	.	TRBJ1-5	TRBD1	TGCGCCAGCAGCCAAGATAAGTGGCAGGGGGTAGATCAGCCCCAGCATTTT	CASSQDKWQGVDQPQHF
TRBV25-1	.	TRBJ2-7	TRBD1	TGTGCCAGCAGTCCGGGACAGGGGATCGACGAGCAGTACTTC	CASSPGQGIDEQYF
TRBV6-5	.	TRBJ2-1	TRBD2	TGTGCCAGCAGTGGACTAGCGGGAGCCGGTGAGCAGTTCTTC	CASSGLAGAGEQFF
TRBV5-1	.	TRBJ2-5	TRBD2	TGCGCCAGCAGCTACTCTAGCGGGAGCGGAGAGACCCAGTACTTC	CASSYSSGSGETQYF
TRBV6-6	few	TRBJ2-5	.	TGTGCCAGCGCTGACAGAGGCCAAGAGACCCAGTACTTC	CASADRGQETQYF
TRBV7-2	.	TRBJ2-7	.	TGTGCCAGCAGCTCCTCCCGCGGCGCCTCCTACGAGCAGTACTTC	CASSSSRGASYEQYF
TRBV7-9	.	TRBJ2-5	TRBD1	TGTGCCAGCAGCTTTCCCAGGCAGGGGGCGGTTCTGGGGGAGACCCAGTACTTC	CASSFPRQGAVLGETQYF
TRBV7-3	.	TRBJ1-3	.	TGTGCCAGCAGCTTACTGCCCGTAGGGGCGGGAAACACCATATATTTT	CASSLLPVGAGNTIYF
TRBV5-1	.	TRBJ1-1	.	TGCGCCAGCAGTTTATCCTGGAACACTGAAGCTTTCTTT	CASSLSWNTEAFF
TRBV29-1	.	TRBJ2-1	TRBD2	TGCAGCGTCCGTGGGACTAGCGGGAGGGGATTTTACAATGAGCAGTTCTTC	CSVRGTSGRGFYNEQFF
TRBV27	.	TRBJ1-5	.	TGTGCCAGCAGCCCCTACGGTATGGGAAGGAGGAGGCCCCAGCATTTT	CASSPYGMGRRRPQHF
TRBV7-9	.	TRBJ1-4	.	TGTGCCAGCAGCCCTGGACGGGATGAAAAACTGTTTTTT	CASSPGRDEKLFF
TRBV9	.	TRBJ2-7	TRBD1	TGTGCCAGCAGCTTAGGACAGGGGGGGACCTACGAGCAGTACTTC	CASSLGQGGTYEQYF
TRBV29-1	few	TRBJ1-2	.	TGCAGCGTTGAAGGGTTCGGCTACACCTTC	CSVEGFGYTF
TRBV19	.	TRBJ2-1	TRBD1	TGTGCTACATCCCCCGGGACAGGGAGCAATGAGCAGTTCTTC	CATSPGTGSNEQFF
TRBV27	.	TRBJ1-1	.	TGTGCCAGCAGTTTTACTGTGAACACTGAAGCTTTCTTT	CASSFTVNTEAFF
TRBV5-6	few	TRBJ2-1	.	TGTGCCAGCAGCCCTTTTGGGACTCCCTCCTACAATGAGCAGTTCTTC	CASSPFGTPSYNEQFF
TRBV5-1	.	TRBJ2-2	.	TGCGCCAGCAGCTTGGGGCCAGGGGTCACCGGGGAGCTGTTTTTT	CASSLGPGVTGELFF
TRBV7-2	.	TRBJ2-3	.	TGTGCCAGCAGCTTAAACCGTATGGATACGCAGTATTTT	CASSLNRMDTQYF
TRBV7-3	.	TRBJ2-3	TRBD2	TGTGCCAGCAGCTCGACTAGCGGTCAATTAGATACGCAGTATTTT	CASSSTSGQLDTQYF
TRBV28	.	TRBJ2-7	.	TGTGCCAGCAAAAAGGGGTCTTACGAGCAGTACTTC	CASKKGSYEQYF
TRBV6-5	.	TRBJ1-3	.	TGTGCCAGCAGTAGGGACGGACTCTCTGGAAACACCATATATTTT	CASSRDGLSGNTIYF
TRBV6-6	.	TRBJ2-7	.	TGTGCCAGCAGTCCCGAGCGGGTTACCTACGAGCAGTACTTC	CASSPERVTYEQYF
TRBV30	.	TRBJ2-7	.	TGTGCCTGGGGGGGCGGGATCGGATCCTACGAGCAGTACTTC	CAWGGGIGSYEQYF
TRBV6-5	.	TRBJ2-7	.	TGTGCCAGCAGTTACTCCGGATCGGACGAGCAGTACTTC	CASSYSGSDEQYF
TRBV19	large	TRBJ2-1	TRBD2	TGTGCCAGTAGTATATCCGGGACTAGCGGGAGGTACAATGAGCAGTTCTTC	CASSISGTSGRYNEQFF
TRBV29-1	.	TRBJ1-1	TRBD1	TGCAGCGTTCCGCCAATAGACAGGGGGACTGAAGCTTTCTTT	CSVPPIDRGTEAFF
TRBV30	.	TRBJ1-2	TRBD1	TGTGCCTGGGGACAGGGACAGAACTATGGCTACACCTTC	CAWGQGQNYGYTF
TRBV19	.	TRBJ2-1	TRBD1	TGTGCCAGTCGGGGACAGGGCTCCTACAATGAGCAGTTCTTC	CASRGQGSYNEQFF
TRBV9	.	TRBJ1-2	TRBD1	TGTGCCAGCGGGACAGGGGTGGGCTATGGCTACACCTTC	CASGTGVGYGYTF
TRBV9	.	TRBJ2-3	.	TGTGCCAGCAGCGTCGGGGTTGGGCGCACAGATACGCAGTATTTT	CASSVGVGRTDTQYF
TRBV29-1	.	TRBJ1-1	TRBD1	TGCAGCGTCGCCCCAGGGGACAGACGGAACACTGAAGCTTTCTTT	CSVAPGDRRNTEAFF
TRBV12-5	.	TRBJ1-1	TRBD1	TGTGCTAGTGGTTCACAGGGGCGAAACACTGAAGCTTTCTTT	CASGSQGRNTEAFF
TRBV6-5	.	TRBJ2-7	TRBD2	TGTGCCAGCAGTTATTCAGGGACTAGCGGGAGTGGCGAGCAGTACTTC	CASSYSGTSGSGEQYF
TRBV30	.	TRBJ1-1	.	TGTGCCTGGACAGGGATTACTGAAGCTTTCTTT	CAWTGITEAFF
TRBV30	.	TRBJ2-7	TRBD1	TGTGCCTGGAACTCCTGGGGACAGGGGGCAGGTGAGCAGTACTTC	CAWNSWGQGAGEQYF
TRBV11-1	.	TRBJ2-2	.	TGTGCCAGCAGCCCATTGCAGACCGGGGAGCTGTTTTTT	CASSPLQTGELFF
TRBV28	.	TRBJ1-5	.	TGTGCCAGCAGGGGACTGTATAGCAATCAGCCCCAGCATTTT	CASRGLYSNQPQHF
TRBV27	few	TRBJ2-1	TRBD1	TGTGCCAGCACCTGGACAGGGGCCTACAATGAGCAGTTCTTC	CASTWTGAYNEQFF
TRBV2	.	TRBJ2-1	TRBD2	TGTGCCAGCAGTGAAAGGAGACTAGCGGGAGTTGAGCAGTTCTTC	CASSERRLAGVEQFF